Sequencing of this TCR beta chain was carried out in a study of cytomegalovirus exposure and HLA in healthy donors. Whole-study findings and limits: Earlier analysis yielded a pattern in which most TCR beta V segments were productive about 87% or about 30% of the time.

A multiplex PCR was run with 60 Vbeta primers and 13 Jbeta primers. The assay was immunoSEQ multiplex PCR, and TCRdb's table has in-frame clones only and misses some. The data show 130,000 to 150,000 clones, approximately 84% seen once. In regard to this clone: Its matching antigen is unknown.

Specimen: PBMCs. The TCR comes from a woman aged 55-69 years in good health and CMV-seropositive.

CDR3: CASSLGAGASTDTQYF. CDR3 sequence (DNA): TGCGCCAGCAGCTTGGGAGCGGGAGCGAGCACAGATACGCAGTATTTT. This chain connects TRBV5-1 to TRBJ2-3; 8 bases fit TRBD2. The length of the CDR3 is 16 residues. The junction had 3 bases not matched to a gene; V was cut back by 0 bases and J by 0 bases. CDR1 SGHRS and CDR2 YFSETQ come from the germline V gene.